The 15 T cell receptor beta chains reported below all come from one sample, sequenced in a study of beta chain features in type 1 diabetes (dated by TCRdb to the late 2010s). Library method: the immunoSEQ multiplex PCR assay. All of the isolated RNA was reverse transcribed with the High Capacity cDNA Reverse Transcription Kit, so expressed TCRB transcripts were sequenced. In its TCRdb copy, this immuneACCESS table keeps in-frame sequences only and misses some clones. Where compared with another copy, unresolved V genes explain less than half of these, and the others have no known cause. Within this sample are about 700,000 clones, with 10% to 15% of them counted one time only. The ten largest account for approximately 0.022% of the sample. What the study reported, not specific to this receptor: In all four CD4+ subsets, TCRB CDR3 length was moderately but significantly shorter in type 1 diabetes patients.

What these receptors recognize is not known. Sequencing was carried out using naive CD4+ T cells from blood. What the cell subset or site label conveys for this sample: true naive CD4+ T cells. Every receptor here comes from a man between 18 and 29 years old with type 1 diabetes.

V gene TRBV15 combines with J gene TRBJ1-1, with a tentative D call TRBD1 (6 bases). The CDR3 is made up of 15 amino acids. In germline, CDR1 is LNHNV, CDR2 YYDKDF (reference sequence). Trimming took 1 base from V and 4 from J, leaving 13 bases between them. CDR3: CATSRVRGLVTEAFF. CDR3 sequence (DNA): TGTGCCACCAGCAGAGTCCGGGGGCTGGTCACTGAAGCTTTCTTT.

DNA for the CDR3: TGTGCCATCAGTGAGTCGGGGACAGGGCCTGACTACACCTTC. Encoded protein: CAISESGTGPDYTF. The chain employs TRBV10-3 and TRBJ1-2, with 9 bases identical to TRBD1. V was pared by 0 bases and J by 10 bases, with 6 bases of the junction left unmatched. The CDR3 is 14 residues long. In germline, CDR1 is ENHRY, CDR2 SYGVKD.

The rearrangement joins TRBV30 to TRBJ1-5; tentatively, D is TRBD1 (5 bases). Germline V lookup: CDR1 GTSNPN, CDR2 SVGIG (reference sequence). The CDR3 contains 13 residues. Trimming stripped 6 bases from V and 9 bases from J, with 18 bases between. CDR3 loop: CACHTGAQGPQHF. CDR3 nucleotides: TGTGCCTGCCATACCGGGGCCCAGGGGCCCCAGCATTTT.

Remarks on this clone: The sample holds other DNA sequences that translate to the same CDR3. V gene TRBV6-5 combines with J gene TRBJ2-7, with 8 bases matching TRBD1. This CDR3 is built from 14 residues. CDR1 MNHEY and CDR2 SVGAGI come from the germline V gene. V lost 5 bases, J lost 0 bases, and 3 bases stayed unmatched. The CDR3, as DNA: TGTGCCAGCAGTACCGGACAGGGCTCCTACGAGCAGTACTTC. Amino acid sequence: CASSTGQGSYEQYF.

The chain recombines TRBV15 with TRBJ2-7; D ambiguous. The V and J ends lost 0 bases and 4 bases respectively, with 16 bases between them. The CDR3 extends over 16 amino acids. CDR1 LNHNV and CDR2 YYDKDF come from the germline V gene (reference sequence). CDR3 sequence: CATSRDITDTIYEQYF. CDR3 nucleotides: TGTGCCACCAGCAGAGATATTACAGATACTATTTACGAGCAGTACTTC.

The rearrangement links TRBV7-9 to TRBJ1-1; no clear D. Deletions cut 5 bases from V and 0 bases from J, with 7 bases between. The length of the CDR3 is 13 residues. In germline, CDR1 is SEHNR, CDR2 FQNEAQ (reference sequence). The chain's CDR3 is CASSQLVNTEAFF. DNA for the CDR3: TGTGCCAGCAGCCAATTAGTGAACACTGAAGCTTTCTTT.

This clone occurred a few times. The V gene is TRBV6-5, the J gene TRBJ1-2, with 7 positions matching TRBD1. This CDR3 region has 11 residues. Germline V CDR1 and CDR2: MNHEY, SVGAGI. V shed 6 bases, J shed 7 bases, and the junction held 2 bases outside the gene matches. DNA for the CDR3: TGTGCCAGCAGCCACAGGGGTGGCTACACCTTC. Amino acids: CASSHRGGYTF.

The chain combines TRBV5-4 with TRBJ2-3; TRBD2 matches at 12 bases. Germline V gene sequence: CDR1 SGHNT, CDR2 YYREEE (reference sequence). With V trimmed by 7 bases and J by 0 bases, 3 bases remained unmatched. The CDR3 spans 15 residues. CDR3 sequence: CASASGGASTDTQYF. The CDR3 region has the DNA TGTGCCAGCGCTAGCGGGGGGGCCAGCACAGATACGCAGTATTTT.

This clone was seen a handful of times. The chain has TRBV6-5 and TRBJ1-1, with TRBD1 matching over 9 bases. V dropped 6 bases and J dropped 3; count of bases not matched to a gene: 2. Germline-derived CDR1 and CDR2 are MNHEY and SVGAGI. This CDR3 is built from 13 residues. The CDR3 region is CASSRQGDTEAFF. For the CDR3, the DNA is TGTGCCAGCAGCCGACAGGGGGACACTGAAGCTTTCTTT.

This clone appeared a few times. This chain joins TRBV4-1 and TRBJ2-5, with TRBD2 as a possible D gene (6 bases). V shed 2 bases and J shed 2 bases, with 9 bases lying between them. This CDR3 spans 14 amino acids. Germline V CDR1 and CDR2: MGHRA, YSYEKL. The CDR3 DNA follows: TGCGCCAGCAGCCAAAGGACTATACAAGAGACCCAGTACTTC. Protein: CASSQRTIQETQYF.

Only a few counts were recorded for this clone. The genes are TRBV19 and TRBJ2-1; 7 bases match TRBD2. After removal of 8 bases from V and 3 bases from J, the junction contained 7 bases not matched to a gene. The CDR3 is 14 residues long. Germline V gene lookup returns CDR1 LNHDA and CDR2 SQIVND (reference sequence). For the CDR3, the DNA is TGTGCCAGTGACAGCGGGGATTTCTACAATGAGCAGTTCTTC. This codes for CASDSGDFYNEQFF.

The rearrangement joins TRBV30 to TRBJ2-3; 12 bases are shared with TRBD2. Germline CDR1 and CDR2: GTSNPN and SVGIG (reference sequence). The CDR3 runs 20 residues. V lost 1 base to trimming and J lost 0 bases; unmatched junction nucleotides: 14. CDR3 nucleotide sequence: TGTGCCTGGAGTGGGACCAGGACTAGCGGGGTTCGCCTTAGCACAGATACGCAGTATTTT. As protein: CAWSGTRTSGVRLSTDTQYF. The full variable domain, with the rest looked up from reference TRBV30 and TRBJ2-3, is SQTIHQWPATLVQPVGSPLSLECTVEGTSNPNLYWYRQAAGRGLQLLFYSVGIGQISSEVPQNLSASRPQDRQFILSSKKLLLSDSGFYLCAWSGTRTSGVRLSTDTQYFGPGTRLTVL.

V is TRBV6-1 and J is TRBJ1-1, with D perhaps TRBD1 (6 bases). The V end was cut by 2 bases, the J end by 3 bases, with 10 bases between. Germline values: CDR1 MNHNS, CDR2 SASEGT. This CDR3 spans 14 amino acids. This chain's CDR3 is CASSERDIYTEAFF. CDR3 bases: TGTGCCAGCAGTGAAAGGGACATATACACTGAAGCTTTCTTT.

This clone was seen only a few times. This chain joins TRBV6-4 and TRBJ1-2; D unclear. This CDR3 has 13 residues. V was clipped by 6 bases and J by 4 bases, with 12 bases between them. Germline V gene data show CDR1 as MRHNA and CDR2 as SNTAGT. This CDR3 reads CASSPGYGYGYTF. The CDR3 coding sequence is TGTGCCAGCAGCCCGGGATACGGCTATGGCTACACCTTC.

This rearrangement joins TRBV27 to TRBJ2-7; 10 bases line up with TRBD1. The CDR3 covers 14 residues. Germline-derived CDR1 and CDR2 are MNHEY and SMNVEV (reference sequence). V lost 5 bases to trimming and J lost 3 bases; unmatched junction nucleotides: 4. This CDR3 reads CASSPRDRGYEQYF. DNA for the CDR3: TGTGCCAGCAGTCCCCGGGACAGGGGCTACGAGCAGTACTTC.